A single sample gave rise to the 16 T cell receptor beta chains below, sequenced in a study of blood T cells in healthy people across ages. A second roughly 6 to 11 cycle PCR used barcoded and J-beta primers. TCRdb reprocessed the 5' RACE reads via MiXCR and lists one record per CDR3 protein. This sample yields about 570,000 distinct CDR3 sequences, of which approximately 25% are seen a single time; roughly 18% belongs to the top ten. Input material: blood. The receptor set was obtained from a woman in her seventies in good health.

At least ten counts were recorded for this clonotype. J is TRBJ1-2 and V is TRBV20-1; TRBD1 agrees at 8 bases. This CDR3 is 14 amino acids long. CDR1 and CDR2 from the germline V gene are DFQATT and SNEGSKA (reference sequence). V shed 3 bases and J 0 bases; nucleotides not matched to a gene: 3. As DNA, the CDR3 is TGCAGTGCTAGCGGACAGGGAGCTAACTATGGCTACACCTTC. This translates into CSASGQGANYGYTF.

The gene calls are TRBV20-1 and TRBJ2-5; 7 bases fit TRBD2. Losses at the gene ends were 6 bases for V and 5 bases for J; bases not matched to a gene: 12. This CDR3 has 14 residues. Germline V lookup: CDR1 DFQATT, CDR2 SNEGSKA (reference sequence). The DNA of the CDR3 is TGCAGTGCCCGGGGGACTACCCCCAGGGAGACCCAGTACTTC. It translates to CSARGTTPRETQYF.

The table lists this clonotype with a few counts. The J gene is TRBJ2-5, the V gene TRBV15, with D maybe TRBD1 (5 bases). The V gene's germline CDR1 is LNHNV and CDR2 YYDKDF (reference sequence). The CDR3 runs 15 residues. V shed 4 bases and J shed 5 bases, with 17 bases lying between them. The DNA of the CDR3 is TGTGCCACCAGCAAGAGGCTAAGGGGCACGGAGACCCAGTACTTC. Amino acids: CATSKRLRGTETQYF.

This clonotype was picked up a small number of times. The chain combines TRBV7-9 with TRBJ2-2; D ambiguous. This CDR3 contains 11 residues. Trimming shortened V by 5 bases and J by 7 bases, and 5 bases separated the two germline ends. Germline V gene data show CDR1 as SEHNR and CDR2 as FQNEAQ (reference sequence). The CDR3 region is CASSTGGELFF. The CDR3 nucleotides are TGTGCCAGCAGCACCGGCGGGGAGCTGTTTTTT.

The chain combines TRBV6-2 or TRBV6-3 with TRBJ1-4, with D possibly being TRBD1 (5 bases). This CDR3 has 14 amino acids. V was clipped by 7 bases and J by 6 bases, with 15 bases between them. Germline V gene lookup returns CDR1 MNHEY and CDR2 SVGEGT. The CDR3 protein is CASTHPGRYEKLFF. In DNA form, the CDR3 reads TGTGCCAGCACTCACCCAGGGAGATATGAAAAACTGTTTTTT.

The V gene is TRBV7-3, the J gene TRBJ2-5; 9 bases are a match to TRBD1. The DNA end favors TRBJ2-1, so the J call may be wrong. This CDR3 has 16 amino acids. Germline V gives CDR1 SGHTA, CDR2 FQGTGA. CDR3 bases: TGTGCCAGCAGTCCGAAAACCGGGACAGGGTACAATGAGCAGTTCTTC. This translates into CASSPKTGTGYNEQFF.

The rearrangement uses TRBV20-1 and TRBJ1-5, with TRBD1 matching over 8 bases. Germline CDR1 reads DFQATT; CDR2 reads SNEGSKA (reference sequence). CDR3 length equals 14 residues. The V segment lost 2 bases and the J segment 7 bases; nucleotides outside the gene matches: 7. CDR3 nucleotides: TGCAGTGCTAGACAGGGGGCAAGCGGGCAGCCCCAGCATTTT. It codes for CSARQGASGQPQHF.

This clonotype showed up just a few times. The V call is TRBV7-8, the J call TRBJ2-7; 9 positions match TRBD1. V lost 0 bases to trimming and J lost 7 bases; unmatched junction nucleotides: 10. The CDR3 spans 16 residues. Germline CDR1 SGHVS, CDR2 FQNEAQ. CDR3 in DNA: TGTGCCAGCAGCTTAGCGGGGGACAGGGCATTTTGGGAGCAGTACTTC. Its translation: CASSLAGDRAFWEQYF. Full variable domain (outside the CDR3, taken from reference TRBV7-8 and TRBJ2-7): GAGVSQSPRYKVAKRGQDVALRCDPISGHVSLFWYQQALGQGPEFLTYFQNEAQLDKSGLPSDRFFAERPEGSVSTLKIQRTQQEDSAVYLCASSLAGDRAFWEQYFGPGTRLTVT.

On this clonotype itself: The missing conserved phenylalanine or tryptophan at the end of this CDR3 makes a read error likely. V gene TRBV5-5 combines with J gene TRBJ1-1; D unclear. Germline CDR1 reads SGHKS; CDR2 reads YYEKEE (reference sequence). The CDR3 sequence is 13 residues long. Trimming removed 4 bases at V and 1 base at J, with 8 bases between. The CDR3 loop is CASSDPWNTEAFL. The CDR3 DNA reads TGTGCCAGCAGCGATCCGTGGAACACTGAAGCTTTCCTT.

This clonotype was detected ten times or more. At one end the junction does not follow the germline gene, possibly because of a read error. V usage is TRBV5-1 and J usage is TRBJ1-2; D unresolved. The germline CDR1 and CDR2 sequences are SGHRS and YFSETQ. This CDR3 is built from 14 residues. CDR3 loop: CASSLVPGNYGYTF. The DNA of the CDR3 is TGTGCCAGCAGCTTAGTCCCCGGGAACTATGGCTACACCTTC.

J is TRBJ1-2 and V is TRBV4-1; 7 nucleotides match TRBD1. This CDR3 is 17 amino acids long. V lost 2 bases to trimming and J lost 3 bases; unmatched junction nucleotides: 12. Germline V CDR1 and CDR2: MGHRA, YSYEKL. CDR3 loop: CASSQSRTGLADYGYTF. CDR3 nucleotide sequence: TGCGCCAGCAGCCAATCCCGGACAGGCTTAGCTGACTATGGCTACACCTTC.

Worth noting for this clonotype: A junction end diverges from the germline sequence, so it may reflect a read error. This chain joins TRBV6-5 and TRBJ2-5; 14 bases align to TRBD2. Germline V gene lookup returns CDR1 MNHEY and CDR2 SVGAGI. The CDR3 runs to 15 residues. The CDR3 region has the DNA TGTGCCAGCGGTTACTACACCGGGACTAGCGGGGGCGAGTTCTTC. Residues: CASGYYTGTSGGEFF.

This clonotype was seen a few times. The rearrangement links TRBV5-1 to TRBJ1-6; a weak D match, TRBD1 (5 bases). Per germline, CDR1 SGHRS and CDR2 YFSETQ. Trimming left V 4 bases short and J 0 bases short, with 14 bases between. There are 17 residues in the CDR3. The CDR3 protein is CASSIGTASSYNSPLHF. Here the CDR3 DNA reads TGCGCCAGCAGCATTGGGACGGCGAGCTCCTATAATTCACCCCTCCACTTT.

There are a few counts of this clonotype. This CDR3 is CASSPGPSTGQYEQYF. In nucleotides, the CDR3 is TGCGCCAGCAGCCCGGGACCCTCGACAGGGCAATACGAGCAGTACTTC. V is TRBV5-1 and J is TRBJ2-7, with TRBD1 matching 7 bases. There are 16 residues in the CDR3. The ends lost 4 bases at V and 4 bases at J; junction bases unmatched: 14. Germline-derived CDR1 and CDR2 are SGHRS and YFSETQ.

The CDR3 DNA reads TGTGCCAGCAGCTTACCGGGACAGGGATGGGAGACCCAGTACTTC. Its translation is CASSLPGQGWETQYF. J is TRBJ2-5 and V is TRBV7-9; TRBD1 aligns across 9 bases. Germline V lookup: CDR1 SEHNR, CDR2 FQNEAQ (reference sequence). J lost 5 bases, V lost 2 bases, and 6 bases had no gene match. The CDR3 is 15 amino acids.

The chain has TRBV2 and TRBJ2-4; 8 bases map to TRBD1. The junction had 7 bases not matched to a gene; V was cut back by 1 base and J by 2 bases. Germline V gene data show CDR1 as SNHLY and CDR2 as FYNNEI. The CDR3 totals 17 residues. The CDR3 nucleotides are TGTGCCAGCAGTGAAGGGCCAGGGGGCGGATCCAAAAACATTCAGTACTTC. The encoded protein is CASSEGPGGGSKNIQYF.